One and the same sample provided the 21 T cell receptor beta chains below, sequenced in a study of T cell responses to AZD1222 COVID-19 vaccine. TCRdb's copy holds only in-frame clones and misses some; the assay was immunoSEQ multiplex PCR. The sample has about 100,000 clones; about 93% are singletons. The sequenced sample was peripheral blood, obtained on day 0 of AZD1222 vaccination. The receptors stem from an adult in good health.

V usage is TRBV5-6 and J usage is TRBJ2-7, with TRBD1 matching 8 bases. The CDR3 is 13 residues long. V gave up 6 bases and J gave up 4 bases; unmatched junction bases: 6. The germline CDR1 and CDR2 sequences are SGHDT and YYEEEE. The CDR3 DNA reads TGTGCCAGCACCTGGACAGGGAGGTACGAGCAGTACTTC. This translates into CASTWTGRYEQYF.

V and J are TRBV30 and TRBJ2-3, with 10 bases lining up with TRBD2. There are 15 residues in the CDR3. V shed 2 bases and J 4 bases; nucleotides not matched to a gene: 6. CDR1 is GTSNPN and CDR2 is SVGIG in the germline V gene (reference sequence). DNA of the CDR3: TGTGCCTGGAGTAAGACTAGCGGGTTTGCAGATACGCAGTATTTT. Protein: CAWSKTSGFADTQYF.

The V call is TRBV11-2, the J call TRBJ2-1; D perhaps matches TRBD2 (6 bases). Trimming took off 5 bases at V and 4 bases at J, with 12 bases between the two ends. This CDR3 comprises 14 residues. Germline V gives CDR1 SGHAT, CDR2 FQNNGV. The CDR3 region is CASSPRESYNEQFF. The CDR3 DNA reads as TGTGCCAGCAGCCCTCGGGAGTCTTACAATGAGCAGTTCTTC.

This clone was detected only once. The V and J genes are TRBV2 and TRBJ1-6; D unclear. This CDR3 has 14 amino acids. The V gene's germline CDR1 is SNHLY and CDR2 FYNNEI. Trimming removed 6 bases at V and 9 bases at J, with 15 bases between. In DNA, the CDR3 is TGTGCCAGCAGCGACGTCGGACGGCTTTCACCCCTCCACTTT. This gives the protein CASSDVGRLSPLHF.

The chain joins TRBV10-3 to TRBJ2-7; D is unclear. CDR1 ENHRY and CDR2 SYGVKD come from the germline V gene. The V and J ends lost 9 bases and 0 bases respectively, with 12 bases between them. The CDR3 has 13 residues. The CDR3 region has the DNA TGTGCCATTAAAGAGTCGGTCTCCTACGAGCAGTACTTC. This gives the protein CAIKESVSYEQYF.

J is TRBJ2-2 and V is TRBV7-8; D is perhaps TRBD1 (5 bases). The V end lost 6 bases, the J end lost 3 bases, and 17 bases lay between the germline ends. This CDR3 has 16 residues. CDR1 SGHVS and CDR2 FQNEAQ come from the germline V gene. CDR3 loop: CASSQGVNSHTGELFF. CDR3 sequence (DNA): TGTGCCAGCAGTCAGGGTGTTAACAGCCACACCGGGGAGCTGTTTTTT.

The V and J genes are TRBV12-5 and TRBJ1-2; D is ambiguous. Germline V lookup: CDR1 LGHNT, CDR2 FRNRAP. V gave up 6 bases and J gave up 4 bases, with 6 bases separating them. There are 11 residues in the CDR3. In nucleotides, the CDR3 is TGTGCTAGTGGCTCCCCCTATGGCTACACCTTC. Translating gives CASGSPYGYTF.

V gene TRBV11-3 combines with J gene TRBJ2-1, with D perhaps matching TRBD2 (6 bases). Trimming left V 1 base short and J 9 bases short, with 13 bases between. The CDR3 is 14 residues long. CDR1 is SGHNT, CDR2 YENEEA, per germline. The CDR3 sequence: CASSLGTIKGEQFF. CDR3 coding DNA: TGTGCCAGCAGCTTAGGGACTATTAAGGGTGAGCAGTTCTTC.

This clone was observed once. The rearrangement joins TRBV7-2 to TRBJ1-4, with D perhaps TRBD1 (6 bases). Germline CDR1 SGHTA, CDR2 FQGNSA. This CDR3 comprises 14 residues. V was pared by 5 bases and J by 7 bases, with 14 bases between. The CDR3 is CASSQQGIGEKLFF. In DNA form, the CDR3 reads TGTGCCAGCAGCCAACAGGGAATCGGTGAAAAACTGTTTTTT.

This chain joins TRBV30 and TRBJ2-6; D is uncertain. V shed 4 bases and J shed 1 base, with 5 bases lying between them. This CDR3 has 13 amino acids. Germline lookup yields CDR1 GTSNPN and CDR2 SVGIG (reference sequence). The CDR3 loop reads CAWTLSGANVLTF. The CDR3 DNA is TGTGCCTGGACCCTTTCTGGGGCCAACGTCCTGACTTTC.

The chain joins TRBV29-1 to TRBJ1-6, with D maybe TRBD1 (6 bases). Germline values: CDR1 SQVTM, CDR2 ANQGSEA. V lost 5 bases and J 8 bases, leaving 16 bases between the germline ends. The CDR3 totals 14 residues. CDR3 protein: CSVRQDWMDSPLHF. The CDR3 bases are TGCAGCGTTCGACAGGATTGGATGGATTCACCCCTCCACTTT.

The chain has TRBV7-2 and TRBJ1-1; D uncertain. The CDR3 is made up of 16 amino acids. The germline V gene encodes CDR1 SGHTA and CDR2 FQGNSA. Deletions cut 1 base from V and 1 base from J, with 13 bases between. The CDR3 nucleotides are TGTGCCAGCAGCTTAGGTTCACCATGGACGAACACTGAAGCTTTCTTT. It translates to CASSLGSPWTNTEAFF.

The V gene is TRBV18, the J gene TRBJ1-2; D remains ambiguous. This CDR3 comprises 14 residues. Germline assignment: CDR1 KGHSH and CDR2 LQKENI. V was cut by 0 bases and J by 6 bases, with 11 bases left in between. CDR3 sequence reads: CASSPPRSGDGYTF. In DNA, the CDR3 is TGTGCCAGCTCACCACCACGTTCTGGAGATGGCTACACCTTC.

The chain couples TRBV5-6 to TRBJ2-2; 8 bases agree with TRBD1. V lost 0 bases and J lost 5; bases outside the gene matches: 9. Germline assignment: CDR1 SGHDT and CDR2 YYEEEE. This CDR3 comprises 17 residues. The CDR3 bases are TGTGCCAGCAGCTTGGACAGGGGGGTGGTAACAACCGGGGAGCTGTTTTTT. It translates to CASSLDRGVVTTGELFF. Variable domain in full (rest from reference TRBV5-6 and TRBJ2-2): DAGVTQSPTHLIKTRGQQVTLRCSPKSGHDTVSWYQQALGQGPQFIFQYYEEEERQRGNFPDRFSGHQFPNYSSELNVNALLLGDSALYLCASSLDRGVVTTGELFFGEGSRLTVL.

The chain links TRBV9 to TRBJ2-7; TRBD2 aligns across 12 bases. Germline CDR1 SGDLS, CDR2 YYNGEE. This CDR3 region has 15 residues. After removal of 4 bases from V and 3 bases from J, the junction contained 5 bases not matched to a gene. CDR3 sequence (DNA): TGTGCCAGCAGCCCCCGGACTAGCGGGGTCTACGAGCAGTACTTC. Translated: CASSPRTSGVYEQYF.

V is TRBV4-3 and J is TRBJ2-5; 11 bases map to TRBD2. This CDR3 spans 16 amino acids. Trimming at V came to 0 bases and at J to 9 bases, leaving 9 bases not matched to a gene. Germline CDR1 reads LGHNA; CDR2 reads YSLEER. For the CDR3, the DNA is TGCGCCAGCAGCCAAGATCTTAGCGGGGGGGGCCAGGCCCAGTACTTC. Translated, it gives CASSQDLSGGGQAQYF.

This clone has just a few counts. The CDR3 DNA follows: TGTGCCACCAGCAGAGATAAGAGCGGATACGAGCAGTACTTC. It codes for CATSRDKSGYEQYF. The chain carries TRBV15 and TRBJ2-7, with D possibly matching TRBD2 (5 bases). Germline assignment: CDR1 LNHNV and CDR2 YYDKDF (reference sequence). V lost 0 bases to trimming and J lost 4 bases, with 10 bases between them. The CDR3 runs 14 residues.

The chain recombines TRBV12-5 with TRBJ1-4; D gene unclear. CDR3 length: 16 residues. Trimming pared 1 base from V and 1 base from J, leaving 10 bases between. CDR1 is LGHNT and CDR2 is FRNRAP in the germline V gene. The CDR3, as DNA: TGTGCTAGTGGTTTGGGGGAGGTGGGAACTAATGAAAAACTGTTTTTT. It encodes CASGLGEVGTNEKLFF.

The rearrangement uses TRBV3-1 (or the pseudogene TRBV3-2) and TRBJ1-1; D is undetermined. CDR1 and CDR2 from the germline V gene are LGHDT and YNNKEL (reference sequence). CDR3 length equals 14 residues. With 2 bases removed from V and 1 base from J, the gap between germline ends came to 8 bases. CDR3 sequence reads: CASSQHPGNTEAFF. The CDR3 DNA is TGTGCCAGCAGCCAACATCCCGGGAACACTGAAGCTTTCTTT.

The rearrangement joins TRBV3-1 (or the pseudogene TRBV3-2) to TRBJ2-7; no firm D call. Germline CDR1 LGHDT, CDR2 YNNKEL (reference sequence). The V end lost 4 bases, the J end lost 3 bases, and 4 bases lay between the germline ends. The length of the CDR3 is 11 residues. The chain's CDR3 is CASSLGYEQYF. The CDR3 DNA reads as TGTGCCAGCAGCCTAGGCTACGAGCAGTACTTC.

The CDR3 here is CASSLGVYTEAFF. The DNA for the CDR3 is TGTGCCAGCAGTTTAGGGGTATACACTGAAGCTTTCTTT. The J gene is TRBJ1-1, the V gene TRBV12-3 or TRBV12-4; D uncertain. The CDR3 spans 13 residues. With 1 base removed from V and 3 bases from J, the gap between germline ends came to 6 bases.